The 11 T cell receptor beta chains listed next were all sequenced from one sample in a study of early T cells in non-severe SARS-CoV-2 infection. Each CDR3 protein is one row after TCRdb ran MiXCR on the 5' RACE reads. The data hold about 57,000 distinct CDR3 sequences, with 10% to 15% observed a single time. Material for sequencing was whole blood. Receptors originate from an adult who was a healthcare worker with PCR-confirmed SARS-CoV-2 infection or an uninfected control (not recorded which).

This clonotype was counted ten times or more. V usage is TRBV7-8 and J usage is TRBJ1-2; a possible D gene is TRBD1 (5 bases). CDR1 SGHVS and CDR2 FQNEAQ come from the germline V gene. V gave up 3 bases and J gave up 3 bases, with 14 bases separating them. The CDR3 is 15 residues long. This chain's CDR3 is CASSFRSGRDYGYTF. CDR3 coding DNA: TGTGCCAGCAGCTTTCGGTCAGGGAGGGACTATGGCTACACCTTC. Filled out from reference TRBV7-8 and TRBJ1-2, the complete variable domain reads GAGVSQSPRYKVAKRGQDVALRCDPISGHVSLFWYQQALGQGPEFLTYFQNEAQLDKSGLPSDRFFAERPEGSVSTLKIQRTQQEDSAVYLCASSFRSGRDYGYTFGSGTRLTVV.

This chain joins TRBV20-1 and TRBJ1-1; D is unclear. Germline V gene lookup returns CDR1 DFQATT and CDR2 SNEGSKA (reference sequence). The CDR3 spans 14 residues. The V and J ends lost 2 bases and 1 base respectively, with 11 bases between them. CDR3 in amino acids: CSARLGAGNTEAFF. The CDR3 DNA is TGCAGTGCTAGATTAGGTGCAGGGAACACTGAAGCTTTCTTT.

This chain joins TRBV2 and TRBJ1-2; D perhaps matches TRBD1 (6 bases). CDR1 is SNHLY, CDR2 FYNNEI, per germline. Trimming pared 4 bases from V and 4 bases from J, leaving 13 bases between. This CDR3 is 14 amino acids long. CDR3 region: CASSGAGELYGYTF. The CDR3 DNA follows: TGTGCCAGCAGTGGGGCAGGGGAGCTCTATGGCTACACCTTC. The complete variable domain, with remaining parts taken from reference TRBV2 and TRBJ1-2, reads EPEVTQTPSHQVTQMGQEVILRCVPISNHLYFYWYRQILGQKVEFLVSFYNNEISEKSEIFDDQFSVERPDGSNFTLKIRSTKLEDSAMYFCASSGAGELYGYTFGSGTRLTVV.

V is TRBV18 and J is TRBJ1-5; D is possibly TRBD1 (6 bases). CDR1 and CDR2 from the germline V gene are KGHSH and LQKENI. V was pared by 3 bases and J by 2 bases, with 14 bases between. The CDR3 length is 16 residues. The CDR3 sequence: CASSPTGGLGNQPQHF. The CDR3 DNA follows: TGTGCCAGCTCACCCACGGGGGGGCTGGGCAATCAGCCCCAGCATTTT.

The sample holds many counts of this clonotype. The CDR3 nucleotides are TGTGCCAGCAGTGTGACGAGCACAGATACGCAGTATTTT. Translating gives CASSVTSTDTQYF. The rearrangement uses TRBV6-2 or TRBV6-3 and TRBJ2-3, with D unresolved. The germline V and J ends were trimmed by 5 bases and 0 bases, with 6 bases remaining between them. The CDR3 runs 13 residues. Germline CDR1 reads MNHEY; CDR2 reads SVGEGT.

This clonotype was detected ten times or more. The chain combines TRBV20-1 with TRBJ2-3; D not certain. Trimming removed 0 bases at V and 2 bases at J, with 9 bases between. This CDR3 region has 14 residues. CDR1 is DFQATT, CDR2 SNEGSKA, per germline (reference sequence). In DNA form, the CDR3 reads TGCAGTGCTAGAGATCCGTCGTTCACAGATACGCAGTATTTT. It specifies CSARDPSFTDTQYF.

This clonotype came up a few times. The J gene is TRBJ1-4, the V gene TRBV12-3 or TRBV12-4; D uncertain. The CDR3 covers 16 residues. The V gene lost 0 bases and the J gene lost 3 bases, with 11 bases spanning the gap. CDR3 residues: CASSLAVAAPNEKLFF. CDR3 bases: TGTGCCAGCAGTTTAGCGGTGGCAGCTCCTAATGAAAAACTGTTTTTT.

The chain couples TRBV6-2 or TRBV6-3 to TRBJ1-2; D call uncertain. Germline assignment: CDR1 MNHEY and CDR2 SVGEGT. Trimming cost V 5 bases and J 2 bases, with 9 bases left between them. This CDR3 has 13 residues. As DNA, the CDR3 is TGTGCCAGCAGTCAAGACGGGAACTATGGCTACACCTTC. Protein product: CASSQDGNYGYTF.

The chain has TRBV29-1 and TRBJ2-5; D is possibly TRBD1 (6 bases). V was pared by 6 bases and J by 5 bases, with 16 bases between. This CDR3 is built from 13 residues. Germline CDR1 is SQVTM and CDR2 is ANQGSEA. The CDR3 sequence is CSVEPTGQETQYF. The CDR3 DNA follows: TGCAGCGTGGAGCCGACAGGTCAGGAGACCCAGTACTTC.

This clonotype appeared a few times. The chain couples TRBV7-2 to TRBJ2-6; possible D gene TRBD2, 6 bases. CDR1 is SGHTA and CDR2 is FQGNSA in the germline V gene. The CDR3 covers 15 residues. Trimming pared 4 bases from V and 4 bases from J, leaving 11 bases between. CDR3 in amino acids: CASSWGVAGANVLTF. For the CDR3, the DNA is TGTGCCAGCAGCTGGGGGGTGGCCGGGGCCAACGTCCTGACTTTC.

V and J are TRBV6-5 and TRBJ2-3; 9 nucleotides match TRBD2. This CDR3 has 17 residues. Germline trimming cut 4 bases from V and 2 bases from J; bases unmatched to any gene: 10. Per the germline V gene, CDR1 is MNHEY and CDR2 is SVGAGI. The CDR3 DNA follows: TGTGCCAGCAGTTCAGATCGCGTAGCGGGAGCCACAGATACGCAGTATTTT. This sequence encodes CASSSDRVAGATDTQYF.